This T cell receptor (beta chain) is drawn from a study of cytomegalovirus exposure and HLA in healthy donors. This clone was recorded a few times. The antigen is unknown. Study-wide results and caveats: A later analysis associated 15,000 or so TCR beta sequences with HLA alleles at a 0.05 false discovery rate. TCR beta V- and J-gene trimming was later associated with a missense DCLRE1C variant. Cytomegalovirus association was listed for about 180 TCR beta chains.

J gave up 0 bases and V 6 bases, and 7 bases lay outside the gene matches. Germline assignment: CDR1 SGDLS and CDR2 YYNGEE. The CDR3 totals 15 residues. Primers: 60 Vbeta forward and 13 Jbeta reverse. Sequencing used immunoSEQ multiplex PCR; TCRdb keeps in-frame clones, though not all of them. The repertoire holds 180,000 or so clones, more than 60% seen once, with 3.7% in the top ten. This TCR was sampled from a woman aged 60-75 years in good health and CMV-seropositive. V is TRBV9 and J is TRBJ2-5; 8 positions agree with TRBD2. Sequences were obtained from PBMCs. The CDR3 loop is CASTSRGGYQETQYF. The CDR3 coding sequence is TGTGCCAGCACTAGTCGGGGGGGGTACCAAGAGACCCAGTACTTC.